Below, 31 T cell receptor beta chains from the same sample are listed, as sequenced in a study of T cells in Graves' hyperthyroidism and ophthalmopathy. TCR beta CDR3 region amplification was performed from RNA transcripts. The HTBI primer set was used in a first-round RT-PCR of the TCR CDR3. TCRdb itself ran the multiplex PCR reads through MiXCR, one entry per CDR3 protein. The sample contains around 400,000 distinct CDR3 sequences, roughly 14% of which appear only once. Sequenced: blood. These receptors all come from a woman in her late teens or twenties with Graves' hyperthyroidism that later progressed to Graves' ophthalmopathy.

This clonotype was observed a few times. J is TRBJ2-1 and V is TRBV7-2; the match to TRBD2 covers 7 bases. The length of the CDR3 is 17 residues. Germline V lookup: CDR1 SGHTA, CDR2 FQGNSA. Unmatched junction bases numbered 5, after V lost 0 bases and J lost 0 bases. The CDR3 region is CASSLAPAGSSYNEQFF. As DNA, the CDR3 is TGTGCCAGCAGCTTAGCTCCAGCGGGAAGCTCCTACAATGAGCAGTTCTTC.

This clonotype was picked up many times. This chain joins TRBV9 and TRBJ2-7; a possible D gene is TRBD2 (6 bases). The CDR3 has 15 residues. V lost 2 bases and J 4 bases, leaving 16 bases between the germline ends. Germline CDR1 and CDR2: SGDLS and YYNGEE. For the CDR3, the DNA is TGTGCCAGCAGCGTGGCGGGGAGCAATGGTTACGAGCAGTACTTC. Translation gives CASSVAGSNGYEQYF.

This clonotype appeared a few times. V usage is TRBV5-4 and J usage is TRBJ2-1, with 7 nucleotides matching TRBD1. V dropped 0 bases and J dropped 6; count of bases not matched to a gene: 6. The length of the CDR3 is 15 residues. Germline values: CDR1 SGHNT, CDR2 YYREEE (reference sequence). The CDR3 DNA follows: TGTGCCAGCAGCTTGGATACAGGGGTTCGCAATGAGCAGTTCTTC. This codes for CASSLDTGVRNEQFF.

This clonotype was seen ten or more times. The chain has TRBV20-1 and TRBJ1-3; no reliable D call. The CDR3 has 16 amino acids. Germline-derived CDR1 and CDR2 are DFQATT and SNEGSKA (reference sequence). Trimming took off 7 bases at V and 0 bases at J, with 19 bases between the two ends. In DNA form, the CDR3 reads TGCAGTGTCTCCAGACGGGTCTCAAGCTCTGGAAACACCATATATTTT. It translates to CSVSRRVSSSGNTIYF.

The table lists this clonotype with many counts. This chain joins TRBV6-2 or TRBV6-3 and TRBJ1-5, with 9 bases lining up with TRBD1. V lost 7 bases to trimming and J lost 4 bases; unmatched junction nucleotides: 5. Per the germline V gene, CDR1 is MNHEY and CDR2 is SVGEGT. This CDR3 region has 14 residues. In DNA, the CDR3 is TGTGCCAGCACCCCCGGGACAGGGAATCAGCCCCAGCATTTT. Translation gives CASTPGTGNQPQHF.

This clonotype came up many times. The chain combines TRBV6-1 with TRBJ2-7; 11 bases align to TRBD1. The CDR3 spans 15 residues. Per germline, CDR1 MNHNS and CDR2 SASEGT. J lost 6 bases, V lost 5 bases, and 9 bases had no gene match. The CDR3 region is CASSSVGTGGVEQYF. In DNA form, the CDR3 reads TGTGCCAGCAGTAGCGTGGGGACAGGGGGGGTCGAGCAGTACTTC.

The sample holds many counts of this clonotype. V is TRBV5-1 and J is TRBJ1-3; D is uncertain. V dropped 0 bases and J dropped 2 bases, with 6 bases sitting between them. CDR1 SGHRS and CDR2 YFSETQ come from the germline V gene. The CDR3 is made up of 14 amino acids. In nucleotides, the CDR3 is TGCGCCAGCAGCTTGGGGGCGGCTGGAAACACCATATATTTT. This sequence encodes CASSLGAAGNTIYF.

V is TRBV27 and J is TRBJ2-2, with a tentative D call TRBD2 (6 bases). The CDR3 is 18 residues long. The germline CDR1 and CDR2 sequences are MNHEY and SMNVEV (reference sequence). Trimming took 0 bases from V and 3 from J, leaving 17 bases between them. The CDR3 coding sequence is TGTGCCAGCAGTTTATCGGACATAACGGGAGCCGACACCGGGGAGCTGTTTTTT. Translated: CASSLSDITGADTGELFF.

This sequence joins TRBV15 and TRBJ1-5; TRBD1 is a possible D gene (5 bases). Trimming took off 1 base at V and 7 bases at J, with 14 bases between the two ends. CDR3 size: 15 residues. CDR1 LNHNV and CDR2 YYDKDF come from the germline V gene (reference sequence). CDR3 coding DNA: TGTGCCACCAGCAGAGTAGTGTCAGGGAGGCAGCCCCAGCATTTT. Its translation: CATSRVVSGRQPQHF. Full variable domain (outside the CDR3, taken from reference TRBV15 and TRBJ1-5): DAMVIQNPRYQVTQFGKPVTLSCSQTLNHNVMYWYQQKSSQAPKLLFHYYDKDFNNEADTPDNFQSRRPNTSFCFLDIRSPGLGDTAMYLCATSRVVSGRQPQHFGDGTRLSIL.

This clonotype was picked up many times. This chain links TRBV5-1 with TRBJ2-4, with D perhaps TRBD2 (6 bases). Per germline, CDR1 SGHRS and CDR2 YFSETQ. V lost 4 bases, J lost 6 bases, and 20 bases lay in between. CDR3 size: 16 residues. CDR3 nucleotides: TGCGCCAGCAGCGGTACCCGGGATGCCGGGGGAAACATTCAGTACTTC. Protein: CASSGTRDAGGNIQYF.

This clonotype was detected ten times or more. The rearrangement uses TRBV11-2 and TRBJ2-7; 13 bases map to TRBD2. There are 16 residues in the CDR3. Germline CDR1 reads SGHAT; CDR2 reads FQNNGV. J gave up 4 bases and V 4 bases, and 7 bases lay outside the gene matches. The CDR3 loop reads CASSSSMGLAGYEQYF. The DNA for the CDR3 is TGTGCCAGCAGCTCTTCCATGGGACTAGCGGGGTACGAGCAGTACTTC.

As to this clonotype: One end of the junction varies from germline; a read error may be responsible. The chain carries TRBV12-3 or TRBV12-4 and TRBJ2-7; 9 bases are a match to TRBD2. The length of the CDR3 is 11 residues. Written as DNA, the CDR3 is TGTGCCAGCACCGATTGGGGACTAGCAGACTTC. This codes for CASTDWGLADF.

This clonotype was counted a few times. This rearrangement joins TRBV10-3 to TRBJ1-2, with D unresolved. V gave up 4 bases and J gave up 3 bases, with 9 bases separating them. Germline assignment: CDR1 ENHRY and CDR2 SYGVKD. This CDR3 spans 13 amino acids. The CDR3 here is CAISGVSYYGYTF. The DNA for the CDR3 is TGTGCCATCAGTGGCGTAAGCTACTATGGCTACACCTTC.

The rearrangement joins TRBV6-1 to TRBJ1-5; D perhaps matches TRBD1 (5 bases). The ends were cut back, 7 bases at V and 7 bases at J, with 14 bases in the middle. The V gene's germline CDR1 is MNHNS and CDR2 SASEGT. The CDR3 extends over 13 amino acids. The CDR3 is CASNLLGVQPQHF. DNA of the CDR3: TGTGCCAGCAATTTACTAGGGGTCCAGCCCCAGCATTTT.

This clonotype was counted at least ten times. The rearrangement joins TRBV30 to TRBJ2-7; D remains unclear. V was trimmed by 0 bases and J by 0 bases, leaving 9 bases between them. Per germline, CDR1 GTSNPN and CDR2 SVGIG (reference sequence). This CDR3 region has 14 residues. CDR3 DNA: TGTGCCTGGAGTGTTGGTGGGGTCTCCTACGAGCAGTACTTC. Its protein is CAWSVGGVSYEQYF.

This clonotype was seen only a few times. One end of the junction varies from germline; a read error may be responsible. This chain links TRBV20-1 with TRBJ2-3, with TRBD2 matching over 11 bases. Germline V gene data show CDR1 as DFQATT and CDR2 as SNEGSKA (reference sequence). The CDR3 runs 14 residues. The CDR3 reads CSARDPLAGVTQYF. CDR3 DNA: TGCAGCGCTAGAGATCCACTAGCGGGGGTGACGCAGTATTTT.

A few counts support this clonotype. The chain has TRBV27 and TRBJ1-2; D possibly corresponds to TRBD1 (5 bases). This CDR3 region has 14 residues. V was trimmed by 1 base and J by 5 bases, leaving 11 bases between them. The germline CDR1 and CDR2 sequences are MNHEY and SMNVEV (reference sequence). CDR3 in amino acids: CASSLLGAGYGYTF. The CDR3 DNA follows: TGTGCCAGCAGTTTATTAGGGGCGGGGTATGGCTACACCTTC.

This clonotype was counted ten times or more. The rearrangement links TRBV3-1 to TRBJ2-3, with D unclear. Trimming left V 4 bases short and J 1 base short, with 12 bases between. Germline values: CDR1 LGHDT, CDR2 YNNKEL (reference sequence). The CDR3 sequence is 15 residues long. The CDR3 reads CASSRWLGGTDTQYF. CDR3 DNA sequence: TGTGCCAGCAGCCGATGGCTAGGCGGCACAGATACGCAGTATTTT.

The chain recombines TRBV4-1 with TRBJ1-5, with 7 bases fitting TRBD1. The CDR3 is 18 residues long. Germline V gene data show CDR1 as MGHRA and CDR2 as YSYEKL. V lost 0 bases and J lost 4; bases outside the gene matches: 12. CDR3 DNA: TGCGCCAGCAGCCAAGATCCCCGGGGACAGAGGGCAAATCAGCCCCAGCATTTT. Amino acid sequence: CASSQDPRGQRANQPQHF.

The table lists this clonotype with a few counts. The CDR3 protein is CASSQDRWTGGNQPQHF. Written as DNA, the CDR3 is TGCGCCAGCAGCCAAGATCGGTGGACAGGCGGCAATCAGCCCCAGCATTTT. This chain links TRBV4-3 with TRBJ1-5, with 7 bases matching TRBD1. Losses at the gene ends were 0 bases for V and 2 bases for J; bases not matched to a gene: 7. The CDR3 sequence is 17 residues long. CDR1 and CDR2 from the germline V gene are LGHNA and YSLEER.

In this sample, this clonotype turned up many times. This chain uses TRBV20-1 with TRBJ2-4; the match to TRBD1 covers 7 bases. The CDR3 totals 15 residues. From germline, CDR1 is DFQATT and CDR2 SNEGSKA (reference sequence). V lost 7 bases, J lost 0 bases, and 9 bases stayed unmatched. The CDR3 region has the DNA TGCAGTGTCCAGGACAGGTCTTTAGCCAAAAACATTCAGTACTTC. It encodes CSVQDRSLAKNIQYF.

The rearrangement uses TRBV29-1 and TRBJ2-2; TRBD1 aligns across 7 bases. V shed 7 bases and J 5 bases; nucleotides not matched to a gene: 10. Germline V gene lookup returns CDR1 SQVTM and CDR2 ANQGSEA. This CDR3 is 14 amino acids long. CDR3 nucleotide sequence: TGCAGCGCAGGGACAGCAGGTTCGACCGGGGAGCTGTTTTTT. This codes for CSAGTAGSTGELFF.

The DNA for the CDR3 is TGTGCCAGCAGTTTACGACGATCTTTCAGTCCACCTTTTAGCACAGATACGCAGTATTTT. Protein sequence: CASSLRRSFSPPFSTDTQYF. The rearrangement joins TRBV28 to TRBJ2-3; D unclear. The V gene lost 2 bases and the J gene lost 0 bases, with 24 bases spanning the gap. CDR3 size: 20 residues. Germline V gene sequence: CDR1 MDHEN, CDR2 SYDVKM.

This clonotype was seen many times. CDR3: CASRPTVRGGETQYF. As DNA, the CDR3 is TGTGCCAGCAGACCAACTGTCCGGGGTGGAGAGACCCAGTACTTC. The chain carries TRBV27 and TRBJ2-5; a possible D gene is TRBD2 (5 bases). The CDR3 length is 15 residues. Germline CDR1 and CDR2: MNHEY and SMNVEV (reference sequence). V dropped 6 bases and J dropped 4 bases, with 18 bases sitting between them.

This clonotype was found many times. The rearrangement links TRBV5-1 to TRBJ1-6, with 7 bases aligning to TRBD1. CDR1 and CDR2 (germline): SGHRS, YFSETQ. CDR3 length: 15 residues. V lost 0 bases, J lost 8 bases, and 5 bases stayed unmatched. This CDR3 is CASSLVQGRYSPLHF. The CDR3 nucleotides read TGCGCCAGCAGCTTGGTACAGGGGCGGTATTCACCCCTCCACTTT. The whole variable domain, filled in from reference TRBV5-1 and TRBJ1-6, reads KAGVTQTPRYLIKTRGQQVTLSCSPISGHRSVSWYQQTPGQGLQFLFEYFSETQRNKGNFPGRFSGRQFSNSRSEMNVSTLELGDSALYLCASSLVQGRYSPLHFGNGTRLTVT.

This clonotype was detected many times. The DNA of the CDR3 is TGTGCCACCAGTGGCGAGCGGGGTTACACAGATACGCAGTATTTT. Protein: CATSGERGYTDTQYF. The chain joins TRBV24-1 to TRBJ2-3; TRBD2 aligns across 7 bases. V was clipped by 5 bases and J by 2 bases; unmatched bases: 6. Germline values: CDR1 KGHDR, CDR2 SFDVKD. The CDR3 extends over 15 amino acids.

This clonotype was counted many times. V gene TRBV28 combines with J gene TRBJ2-2; 9 positions agree with TRBD1. Germline lookup yields CDR1 MDHEN and CDR2 SYDVKM. This CDR3 spans 15 amino acids. Unmatched junction bases numbered 5, after V lost 3 bases and J lost 6 bases. CDR3 residues: CASSFRDRVAGELFF. For the CDR3, the DNA is TGTGCCAGCAGTTTTCGGGACAGGGTAGCCGGGGAGCTGTTTTTT.

This clonotype was counted only a few times. This sequence joins TRBV9 and TRBJ2-1; D not certain. V gave up 3 bases and J gave up 5 bases, with 9 bases separating them. Germline assignment: CDR1 SGDLS and CDR2 YYNGEE. The CDR3 contains 13 residues. CDR3 region: CASSASRDNEQFF. The CDR3 nucleotides read TGTGCCAGCAGCGCGTCTCGTGACAATGAGCAGTTCTTC.

The chain couples TRBV4-2 to TRBJ2-7, with 9 bases that match TRBD2. Germline lookup yields CDR1 LGHNA and CDR2 YNFKEQ. Unmatched junction bases numbered 7, after V lost 1 base and J lost 6 bases. The CDR3 is 15 residues long. This CDR3 is CASSQGLAVSCEQYF. As DNA, the CDR3 is TGTGCCAGCAGCCAAGGACTAGCGGTCAGCTGCGAGCAGTACTTC.

This clonotype has ten or more counts. V usage is TRBV27 and J usage is TRBJ1-6; a possible D gene is TRBD1 (6 bases). CDR1 and CDR2 (germline): MNHEY, SMNVEV (reference sequence). The V and J ends lost 3 bases and 7 bases respectively, with 10 bases between them. The CDR3 spans 14 residues. The CDR3 DNA sequence: TGTGCCAGCAGTTTCCAGGGGCCAAATTCACCCCTCCACTTT. Translation gives CASSFQGPNSPLHF.

The rearrangement joins TRBV29-1 to TRBJ2-1; D could derive from TRBD1 or TRBD2 (5 bases each). This CDR3 comprises 12 residues. Trimming left V 6 bases short and J 10 bases short, with 16 bases between. From germline, CDR1 is SQVTM and CDR2 ANQGSEA. This chain's CDR3 is CSVGAPAQEQFF. CDR3 nucleotide sequence: TGCAGCGTCGGGGCCCCGGCTCAAGAGCAGTTCTTC.